A single sample is the source of the 18 T cell receptor beta chains below, sequenced in a study of cytomegalovirus exposure and HLA in healthy donors. The PCR made use of 60 Vbeta and 13 Jbeta primers. Assay used: immunoSEQ multiplex PCR; TCRdb lists only in-frame clones, some missing. This table has roughly 120,000 clones, more than 60% appearing once. Sequences were obtained from PBMCs. The source of these receptors is a man aged 25-45 years in good health and CMV-seropositive.

This clone was seen more than once but under ten times. The chain recombines TRBV6-1 with TRBJ2-7; TRBD1 might be the D (5 bases). This CDR3 spans 15 amino acids. Germline V lookup: CDR1 MNHNS, CDR2 SASEGT. V lost 0 bases and J 4 bases, leaving 13 bases between the germline ends. The CDR3 DNA reads as TGTGCCAGCAGTGAAGCCCAGGGCCGAGGATACGAGCAGTACTTC. This sequence encodes CASSEAQGRGYEQYF.

Only a few counts were recorded for this clone. The chain carries TRBV19 and TRBJ1-2, with 7 positions matching TRBD1. After removal of 6 bases from V and 3 bases from J, the junction contained 4 bases not matched to a gene. This CDR3 is built from 13 residues. Germline-derived CDR1 and CDR2 are LNHDA and SQIVND (reference sequence). The CDR3 sequence: CASRTGKDYGYTF. Written as DNA, the CDR3 is TGTGCCAGTAGGACAGGGAAAGACTATGGCTACACCTTC.

The chain combines TRBV19 with TRBJ1-2; TRBD1 is a possible D gene (6 bases). The CDR3 contains 12 residues. Trimming stripped 4 bases from V and 8 bases from J, with 11 bases between. Germline loops: CDR1 LNHDA, CDR2 SQIVND (reference sequence). CDR3 bases: TGTGCCAGTAGTACGGGACATTTCGGCTACACCTTC. Its translation is CASSTGHFGYTF.

This clone came up once. This rearrangement joins TRBV4-1 to TRBJ2-1, with D unresolved. V was shortened by 1 base and J by 8 bases, with 18 bases between the two germline ends. Germline CDR1 and CDR2: MGHRA and YSYEKL. The CDR3 has 16 amino acids. The CDR3 loop is CASSQVELKMADEQFF. The CDR3 nucleotides are TGCGCCAGCAGCCAAGTAGAACTAAAAATGGCCGATGAGCAGTTCTTC.

The chain links TRBV15 to TRBJ2-1; tentative D call: TRBD2 (6 bases). V dropped 0 bases and J dropped 7 bases, with 13 bases sitting between them. The CDR3 sequence is 15 residues long. Germline V gene sequence: CDR1 LNHNV, CDR2 YYDKDF (reference sequence). This CDR3 is CATSRDSAGGNEQFF. As DNA, the CDR3 is TGTGCCACCAGCAGAGACTCGGCAGGAGGGAATGAGCAGTTCTTC.

The CDR3 region is CAWSVPPGQGTMDIQYF. The CDR3 bases are TGTGCCTGGAGTGTACCACCGGGACAGGGGACCATGGACATTCAGTACTTC. The genes are TRBV30 and TRBJ2-4; 10 bases agree with TRBD1. This CDR3 is built from 17 residues. The V and J ends lost 0 bases and 8 bases, in that order; junction bases with no gene match: 13. Germline V gene sequence: CDR1 GTSNPN, CDR2 SVGIG (reference sequence).

The CDR3 bases are TGTGCCAGTCGAGATAGGAACACTGAAGCTTTCTTT. Protein: CASRDRNTEAFF. The J gene is TRBJ1-1, the V gene TRBV19, with D unclear. The CDR3 has 12 residues. Trimming removed 8 bases from V and 1 base from J, with 8 bases in between. In germline, CDR1 is LNHDA, CDR2 SQIVND (reference sequence).

This clone came up a few times. V usage is TRBV29-1 and J usage is TRBJ1-1; 7 bases match TRBD1. The ends lost 8 bases at V and 0 bases at J; junction bases unmatched: 6. Germline V CDR1 and CDR2: SQVTM, ANQGSEA. The CDR3 has 13 amino acids. The CDR3 DNA reads as TGCAGCTACAGGGGCCCCCTGAACACTGAAGCTTTCTTT. This codes for CSYRGPLNTEAFF.

The gene calls are TRBV23-1 and TRBJ1-2, with TRBD1 as a possible D gene (5 bases). TRBV23-1 is reported as an ORF; its role is uncertain. The CDR3 has 20 amino acids. V lost 0 bases, J lost 8 bases, and 31 bases lay in between. CDR3 in amino acids: CASSQSSGAGKEPQGKGYTF. The CDR3 DNA reads as TGCGCCAGCAGTCAATCTTCCGGGGCGGGGAAGGAGCCTCAAGGGAAGGGCTACACCTTC.

A single count supports this clone. V and J are TRBV27 and TRBJ2-3; no clear D gene. Trimming removed 5 bases from V and 5 bases from J, with 8 bases in between. The germline CDR1 and CDR2 sequences are MNHEY and SMNVEV (reference sequence). This CDR3 is built from 12 residues. The CDR3, as DNA: TGTGCCAGCAGTGGCACGTTAGATACGCAGTATTTT. Its protein product is CASSGTLDTQYF.

The V and J genes are TRBV4-2 and TRBJ2-7, with D possibly TRBD2 on 7 matching bases. Trimming shortened V by 4 bases and J by 2 bases, and 15 bases separated the two germline ends. Germline V lookup: CDR1 LGHNA, CDR2 YNFKEQ. This CDR3 comprises 15 residues. CDR3 DNA: TGTGCCAGCAGCCTGGAGGGGGGGGCCGCCTACGAGCAGTACTTC. It yields the protein CASSLEGGAAYEQYF.

This chain links TRBV11-2 with TRBJ2-7; D uncertain. Trimming took off 5 bases at V and 3 bases at J, with 14 bases between the two ends. Germline V CDR1 and CDR2: SGHAT, FQNNGV. This CDR3 comprises 14 residues. CDR3 loop: CASSPAIRSYEQYF. CDR3 bases: TGTGCCAGCAGCCCTGCCATACGGAGCTACGAGCAGTACTTC.

For this clone: One end of the junction varies from germline; a read error may be responsible. The rearrangement uses TRBV7-7 and TRBJ2-5; 8 positions agree with TRBD2. This CDR3 spans 14 amino acids. The germline V gene encodes CDR1 SSHAT and CDR2 FNYEAQ (reference sequence). The CDR3 nucleotides are TGTGCTAGCAGCCCCACTAGCGGAGGGGAGACCCAGTACTTC. Its translation: CASSPTSGGETQYF.

The chain employs TRBV15 and TRBJ1-6, with 7 bases matching TRBD1. The CDR3 is made up of 14 amino acids. CDR1 is LNHNV, CDR2 YYDKDF, per germline (reference sequence). V dropped 3 bases and J dropped 5; count of bases not matched to a gene: 1. CDR3 amino acids: CATSRDRNNSPLHF. CDR3 coding DNA: TGTGCCACCAGCAGGGACAGGAATAATTCACCCCTCCACTTT. The full variable domain, with the rest looked up from reference TRBV15 and TRBJ1-6, is DAMVIQNPRYQVTQFGKPVTLSCSQTLNHNVMYWYQQKSSQAPKLLFHYYDKDFNNEADTPDNFQSRRPNTSFCFLDIRSPGLGDTAMYLCATSRDRNNSPLHFGNGTRLTVT.

This rearrangement joins TRBV7-2 to TRBJ2-7; weak D call: TRBD1 (5 bases). The germline gives CDR1 SGHTA, CDR2 FQGNSA. V was cut by 3 bases and J by 9 bases, with 9 bases left in between. There are 11 residues in the CDR3. The DNA of the CDR3 is TGTGCCAGCAGCTTTGAAAGGGGGCAGTACTTC. Amino acid sequence: CASSFERGQYF.

J is TRBJ2-1 and V is TRBV5-1; tentatively, D is TRBD1 (5 bases). V lost 0 bases and J lost 6, with 13 bases in between. The germline CDR1 and CDR2 sequences are SGHRS and YFSETQ. The CDR3 is 15 amino acids. The CDR3 DNA sequence: TGCGCCAGCAGCTTGGGCAGGGAATTTACCAATGAGCAGTTCTTC. It translates to CASSLGREFTNEQFF.

The chain recombines TRBV19 with TRBJ1-5; no firm D call. The CDR3 totals 14 residues. V lost 0 bases and J 7 bases, leaving 10 bases between the germline ends. Germline values: CDR1 LNHDA, CDR2 SQIVND (reference sequence). In DNA form, the CDR3 reads TGTGCCAGTAGTATAGAGGGCGGGGAACAGCCCCAGCATTTT. It yields the protein CASSIEGGEQPQHF.

This clone appeared once. The chain is built from TRBV9 and TRBJ2-3; D perhaps matches TRBD1 (5 bases). Between the trimmed V and J ends, which lost 2 bases and 2 bases, there was a span of 18 bases. The V gene's germline CDR1 is SGDLS and CDR2 YYNGEE. The CDR3 is 17 amino acids. The CDR3 protein is CASSVPQVGGDTDTQYF. The CDR3 DNA reads TGTGCCAGCAGCGTGCCACAGGTCGGTGGGGACACAGATACGCAGTATTTT.